The rows below give T cell receptor beta chains drawn from one sample of a study of metastatic and nonmetastatic thyroid tumors. TCRdb re-called the PCR reads with MiXCR. The data contain about 30,000 clones, 30% of them singletons. Sequenced material: blood. These receptors all come from a female donor with papillary thyroid cancer or a benign thyroid nodule (not recorded which). Some clones in this sample may be carry-over from other donors' samples. Both conserved end residues are trimmed from each CDR3. Size values are once, few and many counts, or a class for expanded clones, and some rows have none.

j_gene: TRBJ2-1; v_gene: TRBV10-3; abundance: NA; CDR3aa: GSSESPSRFNEHF
j_gene: NA; v_gene: TRBV11-1; abundance: NA; CDR3aa: ASSLVLRGKETQY
j_gene: TRBJ2-1; v_gene: TRBV20-1; abundance: NA; CDR3aa: SASPLAGGVAQF
j_gene: TRBJ2-7; v_gene: TRBV7-2; abundance: many; CDR3aa: ASSPYSSGRVYEQY
j_gene: TRBJ1-6; v_gene: TRBV10-3; abundance: few; CDR3aa: ATTGTDNSPLH
j_gene: TRBJ2-2; v_gene: TRBV20-1; abundance: many; CDR3aa: SARVGTSGSDGELF
j_gene: TRBJ2-7; v_gene: TRBV6-5; abundance: few; CDR3aa: ASSSLTSGGAAEQY
j_gene: TRBJ2-7; v_gene: TRBV20-1; abundance: NA; CDR3aa: SAQTGTSVHYEQY
j_gene: TRBJ2-4; v_gene: TRBV28; abundance: many; CDR3aa: ASSRTGLLAKNIQY
j_gene: TRBJ2-7; v_gene: TRBV28; abundance: NA; CDR3aa: ASRVGGRTVAWEQY
j_gene: TRBJ2-7; v_gene: TRBV28; abundance: NA; CDR3aa: ASSSYLEGHEQY
j_gene: TRBJ2-2; v_gene: TRBV19; abundance: NA; CDR3aa: ASSISGTEELF
j_gene: TRBJ2-1; v_gene: TRBV6-1; abundance: few; CDR3aa: ASTRGTGKNEQF
j_gene: TRBJ1-5; v_gene: TRBV10-3; abundance: few; CDR3aa: AISKDNGNQPQH
j_gene: TRBJ2-7; v_gene: TRBV15; abundance: many; CDR3aa: ATRARDSYEQY
j_gene: TRBJ2-1; v_gene: TRBV7-6; abundance: many; CDR3aa: ASSLNHPGTRGYNEQF
j_gene: TRBJ2-7; v_gene: TRBV5-1; abundance: NA; CDR3aa: ASSQNSYEQY
j_gene: TRBJ1-3; v_gene: TRBV9; abundance: NA; CDR3aa: ASSDRDRAGNTIY
j_gene: TRBJ2-2; v_gene: TRBV12-3/TRBV12-4; abundance: few; CDR3aa: ASRPGLAGSGELF
j_gene: TRBJ2-5; v_gene: TRBV20-1; abundance: NA; CDR3aa: SEDREAETQY
j_gene: TRBJ2-7; v_gene: TRBV6-1; abundance: medium-sized; CDR3aa: ASRTLAGRWYEQY
j_gene: TRBJ2-7; v_gene: TRBV30; abundance: NA; CDR3aa: AWSNGAGQY
j_gene: TRBJ2-7; v_gene: TRBV6-1; abundance: NA; CDR3aa: APSERTGGILPSYEQY
j_gene: TRBJ1-2; v_gene: TRBV6-1; abundance: NA; CDR3aa: ASSTRIRAGQGYGYT
j_gene: TRBJ2-2; v_gene: TRBV6-1; abundance: few; CDR3aa: ASSAGTGNTAGELF
j_gene: TRBJ2-7; v_gene: TRBV6-1; abundance: few; CDR3aa: ASRPGLNYEQY
j_gene: TRBJ2-3; v_gene: TRBV27; abundance: NA; CDR3aa: ASRGGNTDTQY
j_gene: TRBJ2-3; v_gene: TRBV10-3; abundance: NA; CDR3aa: AIGGLADSTDTQY
j_gene: TRBJ2-1; v_gene: TRBV27; abundance: few; CDR3aa: ASGGIEQF
j_gene: TRBJ2-3; v_gene: TRBV18; abundance: NA; CDR3aa: ASSPPGHSTDTQY
j_gene: TRBJ1-6; v_gene: TRBV20-1; abundance: many; CDR3aa: SADRGNSPLH
j_gene: TRBJ1-6; v_gene: TRBV11-1; abundance: NA; CDR3aa: ASSGNREWNNSPLH
j_gene: TRBJ1-1; v_gene: TRBV20-1; abundance: many; CDR3aa: SAIAQTGSRKAF
j_gene: TRBJ1-1; v_gene: TRBV7-2; abundance: medium-sized; CDR3aa: ASSSFRGSTEAF
j_gene: TRBJ1-2; v_gene: TRBV19; abundance: NA; CDR3aa: ASSALTGGLDGYT
j_gene: TRBJ2-3; v_gene: TRBV10-2; abundance: few; CDR3aa: ASTWGQTDTQY
j_gene: TRBJ2-7; v_gene: TRBV7-2; abundance: many; CDR3aa: ASSMGGTGWDEQY
j_gene: TRBJ1-6; v_gene: TRBV19; abundance: NA; CDR3aa: ASSIQDSPLH
j_gene: TRBJ2-3; v_gene: TRBV12-3/TRBV12-4; abundance: NA; CDR3aa: ASRLVAGGIGDTQY
j_gene: NA; v_gene: TRBV20-1; abundance: few; CDR3aa: SVSGTANSNQPQY
j_gene: TRBJ2-2; v_gene: TRBV12-3/TRBV12-4; abundance: NA; CDR3aa: ASTVTGELF
j_gene: TRBJ2-5; v_gene: TRBV11-1; abundance: many; CDR3aa: ASSPTLAGLETQY
j_gene: TRBJ2-7; v_gene: TRBV20-1; abundance: NA; CDR3aa: SARSGGSDYEQY
j_gene: TRBJ1-5; v_gene: TRBV6-1; abundance: few; CDR3aa: ASSLFFGGDQPQH
j_gene: TRBJ2-7; v_gene: TRBV20-1; abundance: NA; CDR3aa: SARETSGGSYEQY
j_gene: TRBJ1-6; v_gene: TRBV7-3; abundance: NA; CDR3aa: ASSLSGLGNSPLH
j_gene: TRBJ1-5; v_gene: TRBV7-2; abundance: many; CDR3aa: ASSLDTRGNQPQH
j_gene: TRBJ2-5; v_gene: TRBV18; abundance: NA; CDR3aa: ASSPVAQETQY
j_gene: TRBJ2-3; v_gene: TRBV9; abundance: NA; CDR3aa: ASSVKAASTDTQY
j_gene: TRBJ1-4; v_gene: TRBV30; abundance: NA; CDR3aa: AGQTGQVEKLF
j_gene: TRBJ2-7; v_gene: TRBV19; abundance: few; CDR3aa: ASQREGQNEQY
j_gene: TRBJ2-6; v_gene: TRBV4-3; abundance: once; CDR3aa: ASSQDSGAGANVLT
j_gene: TRBJ1-2; v_gene: TRBV5-1; abundance: medium-sized; CDR3aa: ASSFTQGGYGYT
j_gene: TRBJ1-4; v_gene: TRBV12-3/TRBV12-4; abundance: many; CDR3aa: ASSLRLEKLF